This T cell receptor (beta chain) was captured by sequencing in a study of shared clonotypes between healthy human individuals. Germline V gene data show CDR1 as LNHDA and CDR2 as SQIVND (reference sequence). Trimming removed 5 bases from V and 4 bases from J, with 17 bases in between. CDR3 length: 16 amino acids. Sequenced by immunoSEQ multiplex PCR; TCRdb stores in-frame clones only, minus some. Seen here are fewer than 1.6 million clones, approximately 98.5% observed once, and the top ten hold around 0.38%. V and J are TRBV19 and TRBJ2-2; D not certain. This TCR came from a man younger than 40 in good health. Specimen: naive CD4+ T cells sorted from blood. Subset of the sample: CD45RA+ positively selected. CDR3 amino acids: CASSQVPTVSTGELFF. CDR3 bases: TGTGCCAGTAGTCAGGTCCCCACGGTATCCACCGGGGAGCTGTTTTTT.